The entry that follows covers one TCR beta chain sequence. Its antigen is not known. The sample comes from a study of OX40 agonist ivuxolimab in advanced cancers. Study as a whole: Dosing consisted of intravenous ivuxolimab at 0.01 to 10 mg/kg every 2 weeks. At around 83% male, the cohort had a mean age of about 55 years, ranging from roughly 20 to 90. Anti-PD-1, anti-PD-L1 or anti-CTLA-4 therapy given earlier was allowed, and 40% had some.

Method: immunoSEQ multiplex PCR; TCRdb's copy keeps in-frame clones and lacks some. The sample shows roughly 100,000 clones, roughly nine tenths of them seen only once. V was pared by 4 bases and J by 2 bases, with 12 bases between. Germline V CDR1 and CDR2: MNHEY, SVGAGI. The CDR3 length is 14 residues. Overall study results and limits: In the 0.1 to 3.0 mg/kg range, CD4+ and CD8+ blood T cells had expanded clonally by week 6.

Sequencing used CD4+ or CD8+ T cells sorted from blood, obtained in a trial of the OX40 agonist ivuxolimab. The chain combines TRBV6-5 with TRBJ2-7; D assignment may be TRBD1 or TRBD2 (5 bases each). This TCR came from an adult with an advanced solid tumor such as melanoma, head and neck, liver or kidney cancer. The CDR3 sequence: CASSSDRGAYEQYF. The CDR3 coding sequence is TGTGCCAGCAGTTCCGACAGAGGGGCCTACGAGCAGTACTTC.